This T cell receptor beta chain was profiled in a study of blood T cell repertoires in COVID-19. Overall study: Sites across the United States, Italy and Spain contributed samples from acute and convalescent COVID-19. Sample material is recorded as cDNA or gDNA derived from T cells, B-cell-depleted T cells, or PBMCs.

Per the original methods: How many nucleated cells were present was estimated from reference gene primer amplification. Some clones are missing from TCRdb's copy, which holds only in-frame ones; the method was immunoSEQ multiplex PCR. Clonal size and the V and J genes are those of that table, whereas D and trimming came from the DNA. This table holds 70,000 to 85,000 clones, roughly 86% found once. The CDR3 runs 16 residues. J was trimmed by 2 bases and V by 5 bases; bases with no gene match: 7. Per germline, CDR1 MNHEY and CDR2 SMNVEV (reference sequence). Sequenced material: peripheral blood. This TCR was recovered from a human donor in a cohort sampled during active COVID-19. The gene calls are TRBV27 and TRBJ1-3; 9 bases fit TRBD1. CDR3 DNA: TGTGCCAGCAGTCAGCACAGGGGGCTCGCTGGAAACACCATATATTTT. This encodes CASSQHRGLAGNTIYF.